The T cell receptor beta chain under discussion was sequenced for a study of T-cell memory formation after mild COVID-19 (dated by TCRdb to the early 2020s). In the study overall: TCR sequence clusters from the two donors were found to be largely donor specific. T-cell clones expanding and contracting after mild COVID-19 in two donors were tracked by longitudinal TCRalpha and TCRbeta repertoire sequencing. Two young, previously healthy adult volunteers made up the cohort, one male and one female.

The sequencing machine was an Illumina NovaSeq 6000. TCRalpha and TCRbeta cDNA libraries were built by 5'RACE with constant-segment primers, adding sample barcodes and unique molecular identifiers. Trizol reagent was used to extract RNA from every sample. Libraries were amplified in two PCR steps, with a second sample barcode and Illumina TruSeq adapters added in the second step. The libraries were sequenced on an Illumina NovaSeq using 2 x 150 bp paired-end reads. The authors' analysis ran thus. The reads were demultiplexed and collapsed into UMI-guided consensus sequences using migec v1.2.7. Using mixcr v2.1.11, UMI consensuses were aligned to TRA and TRB V and J templates and then assembled into clonotypes. Expanded or contracted clonotypes were those called significant by both edgeR and NoisET, with noise models trained on biological replicates. For edgeR calls, the thresholds were a false discovery rate-adjusted p below 0.01 and a log2 fold-change of 1. As an exploratory analysis of dynamics, PCA with hierarchical clustering was applied to max-normalized trajectories of the 1000 most abundant clonotypes. Separately sequenced CD4+ and CD8+ repertoires were used to assign the CD4 or CD8 phenotype of responding clones. Using fastp at Q25 and MiXCR, TCRdb reprocessed the public reads and kept productive beta chains. Duplicate CDR3 protein sequences are folded into a single record with the most common DNA and genes. TCRdb's processing, not the authors' own work, is the source of the V and J calls. The sample records roughly 170,000 distinct CDR3 sequences, roughly 20% of which are singletons. In total, the top ten clones hold 3.9% of the sample.

This clonotype was detected a few times. Its antigen remains undetermined. No much larger clone is present one base from it, and per-base qualities are unavailable. What the work shows at the level of the full study, not this receptor alone: SARS-CoV-2 specificity was not confirmed for the second-wave clones peaking on day 37. Balanced CD4/CD8 phenotypes were observed for clones contracting from day 15 to 85, whereas a bias towards CD4+ was observed for a second wave of clones expanding from day 15 to 37. Contracting CD4+ clones were located mainly in the CM and EM memory subsets, whereas CD8+ clones were found to be enriched in EMRA. The detection of some responding clones in pre-infection memory suggests that pre-existing cross-reactive memory T cells joined the SARS-CoV-2 response. The study covered only a couple of mild cases, and larger cohorts including severe cases with pre-infection samples were considered necessary.

Its CDR3 holds 15 amino acids, cysteine through phenylalanine. Only CDR3 DNA remains: 45 bases, in frame from the first base. Cut back by 4 bases and 2 bases, the V and J ends lie 13 bases apart. Reading the germline V gene gives CDR1 KGHSH and CDR2 LQKENI. Ficoll-Paque density gradient centrifugation was the method used to isolate PBMCs. Sequencing used PBMCs or a T cell subset sorted from them (not recorded which). This sequence was found in a man aged 18 to 29 who had mild COVID-19 (a few samples of this study predate the infection). The sample titles of this study are shuffled in the database, so cell type and time point are left out; the donor was told from shared clones. Recombination linked TRBV18 to TRBJ2-3; no confident D gene assignment can be made. Read as DNA, the sequence is TGTGCCAGCTCACGTAACTATCAATCCACAGATACGCAGTATTTT. This gives the protein CASSRNYQSTDTQYF.